These T cell receptor beta chains were read from a single sample in a study of T cells in narcolepsy. Sequenced by immunoSEQ multiplex PCR; TCRdb stores in-frame clones only, minus some. The sample consists of tens of thousands of clones, about 84% of them appearing once. Sample: CD45RA- memory CD4+ T cells from PBMCs. All receptors derive from a human donor with narcolepsy. CDR3s include the opening cysteine and the closing phenylalanine or tryptophan. D genes are given only for firm matches. Clone size is stated in some rows and not others, as once, few, many or a class when expanded.

CASRNRALNTEAFF | TGCGCCAGCAGGAACAGGGCACTGAACACTGAAGCTTTCTTT | - | TRBJ1-1 | TRBV4-1 | -
CASSDGQAYNSPLHF | TGTGCCAGCAGTGACGGCCAGGCCTATAATTCACCCCTCCACTTT | few | TRBJ1-6 | TRBV6-4 | -
CAWNTGENIQYF | TGTGCCTGGAATACAGGGGAAAACATTCAGTACTTC | - | TRBJ2-4 | TRBV30 | TRBD1
CASRPTGGNYGYTF | TGTGCCAGCAGACCGACAGGGGGCAACTATGGCTACACCTTC | - | TRBJ1-2 | TRBV2 | TRBD1
CASSHVPLGTGTNSPLHF | TGTGCCAGCAGCCACGTGCCTCTTGGGACAGGGACTAATTCACCCCTCCACTTT | - | TRBJ1-6 | TRBV7-9 | TRBD1
CAADRSSTDTQYF | TGTGCCGCCGACAGAAGCTCCACAGATACGCAGTATTTT | - | TRBJ2-3 | TRBV30 | -
CASSAPGQRLEQYF | TGTGCCAGCAGTGCACCGGGACAAAGATTGGAGCAGTACTTC | - | TRBJ2-7 | TRBV28 | -
CASSLPRGAGANVLTF | TGTGCCAGTAGTTTACCTCGGGGCGCCGGGGCCAACGTCCTGACTTTC | - | TRBJ2-6 | TRBV19 | -
CASSMGGGAGDTQYF | TGTGCCAGTAGTATGGGCGGGGGGGCCGGAGATACGCAGTATTTT | - | TRBJ2-3 | TRBV19 | TRBD2
CASSQDFSGGPFSNEQFF | TGCGCCAGCAGCCAAGATTTCTCGGGGGGGCCTTTCTCCAATGAGCAGTTCTTC | - | TRBJ2-1 | TRBV4-1 | TRBD2
CASSKSLAEVQETQYF | TGTGCCAGCAGCAAGTCGCTAGCGGAGGTACAAGAGACCCAGTACTTC | - | TRBJ2-5 | TRBV21-1 | -